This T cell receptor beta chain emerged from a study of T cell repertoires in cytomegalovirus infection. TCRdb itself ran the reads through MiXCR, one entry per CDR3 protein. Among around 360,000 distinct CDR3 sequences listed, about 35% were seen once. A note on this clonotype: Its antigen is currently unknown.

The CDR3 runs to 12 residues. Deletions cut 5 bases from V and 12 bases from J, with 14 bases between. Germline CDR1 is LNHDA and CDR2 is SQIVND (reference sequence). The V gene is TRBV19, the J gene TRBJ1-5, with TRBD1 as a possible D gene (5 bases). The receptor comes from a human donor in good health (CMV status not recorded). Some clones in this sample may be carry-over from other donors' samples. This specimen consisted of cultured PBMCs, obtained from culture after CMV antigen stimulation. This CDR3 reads CASSEAGRYQHF. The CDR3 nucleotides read TGTGCCAGTAGTGAGGCGGGACGGTACCAGCATTTT.